The clone carrying this TCR beta chain was seen once. Its antigen is not identified. The data were produced by immunoSEQ multiplex PCR, yet TCRdb's version contains in-frame clones alone and is incomplete. Of under 250,000 clones in the sample, 85% to 95% were seen once. The data belong to a study of T cell responses to AZD1222 COVID-19 vaccine. Study-level findings and limits: The study found vaccine-associated CD4 TCRs spanning spike, dominant at 160-218 and 743-854. The peak T cell response came first, and repertoires were sampled only after it. Unmutated variant regions are reportedly the target of nearly half of TCRs that are spike-specific. White British ancestry dominated among donors, who included more females, and clonal diversity was possibly underestimated.

CDR3 length equals 15 residues. Trimming removed 6 bases from V and 1 base from J; junction bases left unmatched: 4. Germline V CDR1 and CDR2: LNHDA, SQIVND (reference sequence). The sequence came from an adult in good health. The chain links TRBV19 to TRBJ2-3; 10 bases fit TRBD2. The starting material was peripheral blood, obtained on day 0 of MenACWY control vaccination. The CDR3 DNA is TGTGCCAGTAGACAGCTAGCGGGAGGCACAGATACGCAGTATTTT. It yields the protein CASRQLAGGTDTQYF.